Described below is a single T cell receptor (beta chain) sequence and its context. Its antigen is currently unknown. This specimen belongs to a study of OX40 agonist ivuxolimab in advanced cancers. Study details: Every 2 weeks, ivuxolimab was infused into the patients intravenously at between 0.01 and 10 mg/kg. Three dose-escalation patients had partial responses: one with hepatocellular carcinoma and two with cutaneous melanoma.

Study outcomes and limitations: In general, CD8+ T cells held more expanded clones than CD4+ did, on average. Nonresponders, in some cases, also had low normalized T-cell clonal expansion.

Per germline, CDR1 ENHRY and CDR2 SYGVKD. The CDR3 sequence is 14 residues long. V was clipped by 9 bases and J by 2 bases; unmatched bases: 8. Sequencing was performed with immunoSEQ multiplex PCR; in TCRdb, only in-frame clones are kept and a portion is missing. The sample consists of under 85,000 clones, 93% of them appearing once. Sequenced here: CD4+ or CD8+ T cells sorted from blood, sampled in a trial of the OX40 agonist ivuxolimab. The rearrangement joins TRBV10-3 to TRBJ1-1, with 8 bases identical to TRBD1. This sequence originates from an adult with an advanced solid tumor such as melanoma, head and neck, liver or kidney cancer. CDR3 coding DNA: TGTGCCATAAGCGGAGACAGGGGTAACACTGAAGCTTTCTTT. Its translation is CAISGDRGNTEAFF.